These T cell receptor beta chains were read from a single sample in a study of cytomegalovirus exposure and HLA in healthy donors. Profiling relied on immunoSEQ multiplex PCR, and the TCRdb table lists in-frame clones only, not all of them. The repertoire holds under 200,000 clones, with roughly 83% as singletons. Specimen: PBMCs. These receptors were collected from a man under 40 in good health and CMV-seronegative. The CDR3 runs from the conserved cysteine through the conserved F or W. The D gene is left open where the match is weak. Clone size appears in some rows only: once, few, many, or a class for an expanded clone.

v_gene: TRBV14; abundance: -; j_gene: TRBJ2-7; d_gene: -; CDR3aa: CASSRIAVPSHEQYF; CDR3nt: TGTGCCAGCAGCCGCATCGCGGTACCGTCGCACGAGCAGTACTTC
v_gene: TRBV5-1; abundance: -; j_gene: TRBJ2-3; d_gene: TRBD1; CDR3aa: CASHPGQGAGDTQYF; CDR3nt: TGCGCCAGCCACCCAGGACAGGGGGCCGGAGATACGCAGTATTTT
v_gene: TRBV2; abundance: -; j_gene: TRBJ2-5; d_gene: -; CDR3aa: CASSVRGQETQYF; CDR3nt: TGTGCCAGCAGTGTCAGGGGACAAGAGACCCAGTACTTC
v_gene: TRBV7-9; abundance: -; j_gene: TRBJ1-1; d_gene: TRBD1; CDR3aa: CASSLDSGGTTEAFF; CDR3nt: TGTGCCAGCAGCTTAGATTCAGGGGGTACCACTGAAGCTTTCTTT
v_gene: TRBV30; abundance: -; j_gene: TRBJ2-7; d_gene: -; CDR3aa: CAWSLRSSYEQYF; CDR3nt: TGTGCCTGGAGTTTGCGGAGTTCCTACGAGCAGTACTTC
v_gene: TRBV9; abundance: once; j_gene: TRBJ2-1; d_gene: -; CDR3aa: CASSVRTTVYNEQFF; CDR3nt: TGTGCCAGCAGCGTGAGGACAACCGTCTACAATGAGCAGTTCTTC
v_gene: TRBV25-1; abundance: once; j_gene: TRBJ1-1; d_gene: -; CDR3aa: CASRDSRNTEAFF; CDR3nt: TGTGCCAGCAGGGACTCTCGGAACACTGAAGCTTTCTTT
v_gene: TRBV30; abundance: -; j_gene: TRBJ2-2; d_gene: -; CDR3aa: CAWNRNTGELFF; CDR3nt: TGTGCCTGGAACAGGAACACCGGGGAGCTGTTTTTT
v_gene: TRBV2; abundance: -; j_gene: TRBJ1-4; d_gene: TRBD1; CDR3aa: CASRIDRGEVLMFF; CDR3nt: TGTGCCAGCAGAATTGACAGGGGAGAGGTGTTGATGTTTTTT
v_gene: TRBV7-8; abundance: -; j_gene: TRBJ1-5; d_gene: TRBD1; CDR3aa: CASSLFEGQGQPQHF; CDR3nt: TGTGCCAGCAGCTTATTCGAAGGACAGGGTCAGCCCCAGCATTTT
v_gene: TRBV16; abundance: -; j_gene: TRBJ2-2; d_gene: TRBD2; CDR3aa: CASSHLGLEVNTGELFF; CDR3nt: TGTGCCAGCAGCCACTTAGGACTAGAGGTGAACACCGGGGAGCTGTTTTTT
v_gene: TRBV9; abundance: -; j_gene: TRBJ2-3; d_gene: -; CDR3aa: CASSVQARTDTQYF; CDR3nt: TGTGCCAGCAGCGTACAAGCACGCACAGATACGCAGTATTTT
v_gene: TRBV25-1; abundance: -; j_gene: TRBJ2-1; d_gene: TRBD2; CDR3aa: CASSDPSGSSYNEQFF; CDR3nt: TGTGCCAGCAGTGACCCTAGCGGGAGCTCCTACAATGAGCAGTTCTTC
v_gene: TRBV10-1; abundance: -; j_gene: TRBJ1-5; d_gene: -; CDR3aa: CASSPSRGQYSNQPQHF; CDR3nt: TGCGCCAGCAGCCCAAGTCGGGGACAATATAGCAATCAGCCCCAGCATTTT
v_gene: TRBV9; abundance: -; j_gene: TRBJ2-1; d_gene: -; CDR3aa: CASSVEGTRGYNEQFF; CDR3nt: TGTGCCAGCAGCGTTGAAGGGACACGAGGGTACAATGAGCAGTTCTTC
v_gene: TRBV14; abundance: -; j_gene: TRBJ2-2; d_gene: -; CDR3aa: CASSHNRDKNTGELFF; CDR3nt: TGTGCCAGCAGCCACAACCGGGACAAGAACACCGGGGAGCTGTTTTTT
v_gene: TRBV9; abundance: -; j_gene: TRBJ1-3; d_gene: -; CDR3aa: CASSEQLSGNTIYF; CDR3nt: TGTGCCAGCAGCGAACAGCTCTCTGGAAACACCATATATTTT
v_gene: TRBV9; abundance: -; j_gene: TRBJ2-1; d_gene: TRBD2; CDR3aa: CASSVLAGGLHNEQFF; CDR3nt: TGTGCCAGCAGCGTCTTAGCGGGGGGGCTCCACAATGAGCAGTTCTTC
v_gene: TRBV5-4; abundance: -; j_gene: TRBJ1-2; d_gene: TRBD1; CDR3aa: CASSDRVGNYGYTF; CDR3nt: TGTGCCAGCAGCGACAGGGTTGGTAACTATGGCTACACCTTC
v_gene: TRBV28; abundance: -; j_gene: TRBJ1-2; d_gene: -; CDR3aa: CASSLSISYNYGYTF; CDR3nt: TGTGCCAGCAGTTTAAGCATATCCTATAACTATGGCTACACCTTC
v_gene: TRBV4-2; abundance: -; j_gene: TRBJ2-3; d_gene: TRBD2; CDR3aa: CASSQDPAGGPGTQYF; CDR3nt: TGTGCCAGCAGCCAAGATCCAGCGGGAGGGCCTGGTACGCAGTATTTT
v_gene: TRBV10-3; abundance: -; j_gene: TRBJ2-1; d_gene: -; CDR3aa: CAISEALPWAPYNEQFF; CDR3nt: TGTGCCATCAGTGAGGCTCTCCCGTGGGCACCCTACAATGAGCAGTTCTTC
v_gene: TRBV30; abundance: -; j_gene: TRBJ1-1; d_gene: -; CDR3aa: CAWEIPSIRRTEAFF; CDR3nt: TGTGCCTGGGAGATACCTTCGATCCGGAGGACTGAAGCTTTCTTT
v_gene: TRBV5-1; abundance: -; j_gene: TRBJ2-7; d_gene: TRBD1; CDR3aa: CASSLGDRVGEQYF; CDR3nt: TGCGCCAGCAGCTTGGGAGACAGGGTAGGCGAGCAGTACTTC
v_gene: TRBV28; abundance: -; j_gene: TRBJ2-7; d_gene: TRBD2; CDR3aa: CASKRGGLSEQYF; CDR3nt: TGTGCCAGCAAGCGGGGGGGCCTCAGCGAGCAGTACTTC
v_gene: TRBV10-1; abundance: -; j_gene: TRBJ2-1; d_gene: TRBD1; CDR3aa: CASSGGQGAFNEQFF; CDR3nt: TGCGCCAGCAGTGGGGGACAGGGGGCGTTCAATGAGCAGTTCTTC
v_gene: TRBV6-6; abundance: -; j_gene: TRBJ1-1; d_gene: -; CDR3aa: CASSPRQNTEAFF; CDR3nt: TGTGCCAGCAGCCCTAGGCAGAACACTGAAGCTTTCTTT
v_gene: TRBV5-6; abundance: -; j_gene: TRBJ1-1; d_gene: TRBD1; CDR3aa: CASSIGTGIDLEAFF; CDR3nt: TGTGCCAGCAGCATAGGGACAGGGATTGATTTGGAAGCTTTCTTT
v_gene: TRBV6-1; abundance: -; j_gene: TRBJ2-1; d_gene: -; CDR3aa: CASSASSVFYSYNEQFF; CDR3nt: TGTGCCAGCAGTGCAAGCAGCGTATTCTACTCCTACAATGAGCAGTTCTTC
v_gene: TRBV7-9; abundance: -; j_gene: TRBJ2-7; d_gene: -; CDR3aa: CSSSSRAYEQYF; CDR3nt: TGTTCCAGCAGCTCCAGGGCCTACGAGCAGTACTTC
v_gene: TRBV30; abundance: -; j_gene: TRBJ2-7; d_gene: TRBD2; CDR3aa: CAFLAGGSYEQYF; CDR3nt: TGTGCCTTTCTAGCGGGAGGTTCCTACGAGCAGTACTTC
v_gene: TRBV27; abundance: -; j_gene: TRBJ1-6; d_gene: -; CDR3aa: CASSLSMDTSPLHF; CDR3nt: TGTGCCAGCAGTTTAAGCATGGACACTTCACCCCTCCACTTT
v_gene: TRBV15; abundance: -; j_gene: TRBJ2-1; d_gene: TRBD2; CDR3aa: CATSRGRGGTSGRYNEQFF; CDR3nt: TGTGCCACCAGCAGAGGGAGGGGAGGGACTAGCGGGAGGTACAATGAGCAGTTCTTC
v_gene: TRBV10-2; abundance: -; j_gene: TRBJ2-5; d_gene: -; CDR3aa: CASSASGEAETQYF; CDR3nt: TGCGCCAGCAGTGCTTCAGGGGAAGCAGAGACCCAGTACTTC
v_gene: TRBV27; abundance: -; j_gene: TRBJ1-2; d_gene: TRBD1; CDR3aa: CATRTGGHGYTF; CDR3nt: TGTGCCACACGGACAGGGGGACATGGCTACACCTTC
v_gene: TRBV18; abundance: -; j_gene: TRBJ2-7; d_gene: TRBD1; CDR3aa: CASSPKGTGGTSSYEQYF; CDR3nt: TGTGCCAGCTCACCAAAGGGGACAGGGGGAACGAGCTCCTACGAGCAGTACTTC
v_gene: TRBV5-1; abundance: once; j_gene: TRBJ1-3; d_gene: -; CDR3aa: CASSSGQTGSNTIYF; CDR3nt: TGCGCCAGCAGCTCGGGACAAACAGGGAGTAACACCATATATTTT
v_gene: TRBV7-8; abundance: -; j_gene: TRBJ1-6; d_gene: TRBD1; CDR3aa: CASSQQTGGARNSPLHF; CDR3nt: TGTGCCAGCAGCCAACAGACAGGGGGCGCACGGAATTCACCCCTCCACTTT
v_gene: TRBV6-5; abundance: -; j_gene: TRBJ2-7; d_gene: -; CDR3aa: CATRQGHTNGQYF; CDR3nt: TGTGCCACCCGGCAGGGGCACACGAACGGGCAGTACTTC
v_gene: TRBV6-5; abundance: -; j_gene: TRBJ2-7; d_gene: -; CDR3aa: CASSKQGAYEQYF; CDR3nt: TGTGCCAGCAGCAAACAGGGCGCCTACGAGCAGTACTTC
v_gene: TRBV4-1; abundance: -; j_gene: TRBJ1-4; d_gene: -; CDR3aa: CASSHPLPSGEKLFF; CDR3nt: TGCGCCAGCAGCCATCCACTTCCATCGGGTGAAAAACTGTTTTTT
v_gene: TRBV7-9; abundance: once; j_gene: TRBJ2-7; d_gene: TRBD2; CDR3aa: CASSSTGLAGYEQYF; CDR3nt: TGTGCCAGCAGCTCCACTGGACTAGCGGGTTACGAGCAGTACTTC
v_gene: TRBV5-1; abundance: -; j_gene: TRBJ2-7; d_gene: TRBD2; CDR3aa: CASSSRLAGAYEQYF; CDR3nt: TGCGCCAGCAGCTCCCGACTAGCGGGAGCCTACGAGCAGTACTTC
v_gene: TRBV5-1; abundance: -; j_gene: TRBJ2-7; d_gene: -; CDR3aa: CASSLRGSTYEQYF; CDR3nt: TGCGCCAGCAGCTTACGGGGTTCGACCTACGAGCAGTACTTC
v_gene: TRBV6-4; abundance: few; j_gene: TRBJ2-3; d_gene: TRBD2; CDR3aa: CASSDSSGGATDTQYF; CDR3nt: TGTGCCAGCAGTGACTCTAGCGGGGGGGCCACAGATACGCAGTATTTT
v_gene: TRBV20-1; abundance: few; j_gene: TRBJ1-2; d_gene: -; CDR3aa: CSAGSYGYTF; CDR3nt: TGCAGTGCAGGGAGCTATGGCTACACCTTC
v_gene: TRBV19; abundance: -; j_gene: TRBJ1-2; d_gene: -; CDR3aa: CASGGGRDADYGYTF; CDR3nt: TGTGCCAGCGGGGGAGGACGGGACGCGGACTATGGCTACACCTTC
v_gene: TRBV10-2; abundance: -; j_gene: TRBJ2-1; d_gene: TRBD2; CDR3aa: CASSFRRGDYNEQFF; CDR3nt: TGCGCCAGCAGTTTCCGGCGGGGGGATTACAATGAGCAGTTCTTC
v_gene: TRBV19; abundance: -; j_gene: TRBJ2-2; d_gene: TRBD1; CDR3aa: CASTRDRASGELFF; CDR3nt: TGTGCCAGTACTCGCGACAGGGCTTCCGGGGAGCTGTTTTTT
v_gene: TRBV7-6; abundance: -; j_gene: TRBJ1-1; d_gene: -; CDR3aa: CASSLAIAGGAFF; CDR3nt: TGTGCCAGCAGCTTAGCGATTGCGGGGGGGGCTTTCTTT
v_gene: TRBV18; abundance: -; j_gene: TRBJ2-2; d_gene: TRBD2; CDR3aa: CASSPVPGTSGDSNTGELFF; CDR3nt: TGTGCCAGCTCACCTGTTCCCGGGACTAGCGGGGATTCAAACACCGGGGAGCTGTTTTTT
v_gene: TRBV29-1; abundance: once; j_gene: TRBJ2-7; d_gene: TRBD1; CDR3aa: CSVVTGVYEQYF; CDR3nt: TGCAGCGTTGTTACAGGGGTCTACGAGCAGTACTTC
v_gene: TRBV13; abundance: -; j_gene: TRBJ1-2; d_gene: TRBD1; CDR3aa: CASSFGQGNYGYTF; CDR3nt: TGTGCCAGCAGCTTCGGACAGGGTAACTATGGCTACACCTTC
v_gene: TRBV5-4; abundance: -; j_gene: TRBJ2-3; d_gene: TRBD2; CDR3aa: CASSSPREGRSDTQYF; CDR3nt: TGTGCCAGCAGCTCCCCTAGGGAGGGCCGGTCAGATACGCAGTATTTT
v_gene: TRBV11-3; abundance: -; j_gene: TRBJ2-7; d_gene: TRBD1; CDR3aa: CASSFTGQGSEQYF; CDR3nt: TGTGCCAGCAGCTTTACGGGACAGGGGTCCGAGCAGTACTTC
v_gene: TRBV28; abundance: -; j_gene: TRBJ2-1; d_gene: TRBD2; CDR3aa: CASSSSLPRSSGNEQFF; CDR3nt: TGTGCCAGCAGTTCCTCTCTCCCCCGAAGTAGCGGGAATGAGCAGTTCTTC
v_gene: TRBV13; abundance: -; j_gene: TRBJ1-1; d_gene: -; CDR3aa: CASSLESQNTEAFF; CDR3nt: TGTGCCAGCAGCTTAGAGAGCCAGAACACTGAAGCTTTCTTT
v_gene: TRBV7-9; abundance: -; j_gene: TRBJ1-4; d_gene: -; CDR3aa: CASSLRSTNEKLFF; CDR3nt: TGTGCCAGCAGCTTACGGTCAACTAATGAAAAACTGTTTTTT
v_gene: TRBV5-6; abundance: -; j_gene: TRBJ2-3; d_gene: -; CDR3aa: CASSELHRALNTDTQYF; CDR3nt: TGTGCCAGCAGCGAGCTGCACAGGGCCCTAAACACAGATACGCAGTATTTT